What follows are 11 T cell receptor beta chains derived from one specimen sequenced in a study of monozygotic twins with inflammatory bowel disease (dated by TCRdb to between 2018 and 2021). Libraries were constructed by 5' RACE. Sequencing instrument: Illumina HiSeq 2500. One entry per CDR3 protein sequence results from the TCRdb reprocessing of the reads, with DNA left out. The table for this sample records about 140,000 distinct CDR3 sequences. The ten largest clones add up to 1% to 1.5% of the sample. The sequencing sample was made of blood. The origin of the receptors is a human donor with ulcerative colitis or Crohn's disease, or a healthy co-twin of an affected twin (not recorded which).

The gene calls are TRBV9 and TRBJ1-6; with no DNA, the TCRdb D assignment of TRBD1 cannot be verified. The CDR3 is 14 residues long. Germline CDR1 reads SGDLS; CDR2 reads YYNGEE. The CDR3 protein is CASSPGQWNSPLHF.

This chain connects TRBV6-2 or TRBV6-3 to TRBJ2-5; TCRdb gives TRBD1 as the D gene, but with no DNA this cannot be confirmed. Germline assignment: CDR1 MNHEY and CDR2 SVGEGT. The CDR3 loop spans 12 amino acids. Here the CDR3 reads CAGSYGGTTQYF.

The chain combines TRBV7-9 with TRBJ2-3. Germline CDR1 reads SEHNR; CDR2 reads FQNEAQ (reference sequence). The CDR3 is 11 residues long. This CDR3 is CASKVADTQYF.

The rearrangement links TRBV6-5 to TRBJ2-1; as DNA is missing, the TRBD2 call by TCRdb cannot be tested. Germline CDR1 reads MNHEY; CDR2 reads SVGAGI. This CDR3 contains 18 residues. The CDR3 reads CASQPLKVGLEDENEQFF.

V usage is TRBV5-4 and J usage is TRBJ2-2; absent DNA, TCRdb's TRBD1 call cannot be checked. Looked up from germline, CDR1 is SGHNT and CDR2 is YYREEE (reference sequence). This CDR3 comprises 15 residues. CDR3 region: CASRPGTGNTGELFF. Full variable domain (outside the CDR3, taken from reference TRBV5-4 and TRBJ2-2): ETGVTQSPTHLIKTRGQQVTLRCSSQSGHNTVSWYQQALGQGPQFIFQYYREEENGRGNFPPRFSGLQFPNYSSELNVNALELDDSALYLCASRPGTGNTGELFFGEGSRLTVL.

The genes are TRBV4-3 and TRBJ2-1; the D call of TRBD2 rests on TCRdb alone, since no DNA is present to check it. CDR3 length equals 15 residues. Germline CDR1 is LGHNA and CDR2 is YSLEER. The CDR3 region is CASSQEGRDFDEQFF.

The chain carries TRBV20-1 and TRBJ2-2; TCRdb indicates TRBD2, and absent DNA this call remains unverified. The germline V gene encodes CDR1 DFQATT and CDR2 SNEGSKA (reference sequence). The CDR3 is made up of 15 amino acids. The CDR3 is CSARVLAGGFGELFF.

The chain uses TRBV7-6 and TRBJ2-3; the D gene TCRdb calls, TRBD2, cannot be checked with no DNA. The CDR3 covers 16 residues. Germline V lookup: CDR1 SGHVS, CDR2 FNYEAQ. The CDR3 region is CASSRRLAGPTDTQYF.

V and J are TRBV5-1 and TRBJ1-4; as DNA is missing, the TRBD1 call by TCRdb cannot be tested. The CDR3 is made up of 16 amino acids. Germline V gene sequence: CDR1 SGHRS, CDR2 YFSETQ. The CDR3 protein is CASSFGQGATNEKLFF.

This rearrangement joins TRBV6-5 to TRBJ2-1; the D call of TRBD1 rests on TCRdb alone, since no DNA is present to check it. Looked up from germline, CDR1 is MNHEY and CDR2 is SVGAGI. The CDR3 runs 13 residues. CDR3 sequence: CASSYFEGDEQFF.

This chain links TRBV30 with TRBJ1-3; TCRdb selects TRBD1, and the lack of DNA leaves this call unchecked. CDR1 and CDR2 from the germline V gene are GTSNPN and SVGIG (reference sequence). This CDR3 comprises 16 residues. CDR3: CAWSGLEGESGNTIYF.